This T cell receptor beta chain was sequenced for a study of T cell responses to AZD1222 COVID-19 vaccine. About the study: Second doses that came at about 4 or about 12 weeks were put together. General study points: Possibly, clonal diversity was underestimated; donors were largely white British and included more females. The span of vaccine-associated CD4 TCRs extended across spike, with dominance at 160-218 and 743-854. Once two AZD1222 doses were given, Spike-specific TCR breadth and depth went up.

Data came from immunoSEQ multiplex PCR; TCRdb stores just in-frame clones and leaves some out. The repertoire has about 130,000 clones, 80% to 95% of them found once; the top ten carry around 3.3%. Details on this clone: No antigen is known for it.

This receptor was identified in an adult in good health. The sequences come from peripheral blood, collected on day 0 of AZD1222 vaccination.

The CDR3 coding sequence is TGCGCCAGCAGCCCCAACAGGGTAATGAACACTGAAGCTTTCTTT. This gives the protein CASSPNRVMNTEAFF. This rearrangement joins TRBV5-1 to TRBJ1-1, with D possibly TRBD1 on 6 matching bases. From germline, CDR1 is SGHRS and CDR2 YFSETQ. The CDR3 is 15 amino acids. Deletions cut 4 bases from V and 0 bases from J, with 13 bases between.